The 24 T cell receptor beta chains presented below share a single source sample, sequenced in a study of T cell responses to AZD1222 COVID-19 vaccine. Sequencing was performed with immunoSEQ multiplex PCR; in TCRdb, only in-frame clones are kept and a portion is missing. Of more than 140,000 clones listed, more than 85% are singletons. Sequenced here: peripheral blood, sampled on day 0 of MenACWY control vaccination. All receptors come from an adult in good health.

The gene calls are TRBV5-1 and TRBJ1-4; D ambiguous. CDR1 is SGHRS and CDR2 is YFSETQ in the germline V gene. This CDR3 is built from 13 residues. Trimming took off 5 bases at V and 0 bases at J, with 5 bases between the two ends. The CDR3 nucleotides read TGCGCCAGCAGACGAGCAACTAATGAAAAACTGTTTTTT. Translating it yields CASRRATNEKLFF.

V and J are TRBV28 and TRBJ2-6; D is unclear. The CDR3 is made up of 13 amino acids. Germline CDR1 MDHEN, CDR2 SYDVKM. Trimming removed 7 bases at V and 1 base at J, with 5 bases between. The CDR3 loop reads CASIRSGANVLTF. The CDR3 bases are TGTGCCAGCATCAGGTCTGGGGCCAACGTCCTGACTTTC. The full variable domain, rest sourced from reference TRBV28 and TRBJ2-6, is DVKVTQSSRYLVKRTGEKVFLECVQDMDHENMFWYRQDPGLGLRLIYFSYDVKMKEKGDIPEGYSVSREKKERFSLILESASTNQTSMYLCASIRSGANVLTFGAGSRLTVL.

This chain uses TRBV3-1 (or the pseudogene TRBV3-2) with TRBJ1-2; no definite D call. This CDR3 has 15 residues. The germline V gene encodes CDR1 LGHDT and CDR2 YNNKEL (reference sequence). V dropped 0 bases and J dropped 7 bases, with 15 bases sitting between them. CDR3 sequence reads: CASSQDMSDAGGYTF. The CDR3 region has the DNA TGTGCCAGCAGCCAAGATATGTCCGACGCGGGTGGCTACACCTTC.

J is TRBJ2-6 and V is TRBV6-1; D gene unclear. V dropped 4 bases and J dropped 0 bases, with 13 bases sitting between them. The CDR3 has 17 residues. Germline loops: CDR1 MNHNS, CDR2 SASEGT. This CDR3 reads CASSGNRTDSGANVLTF. The CDR3 coding sequence is TGTGCCAGCAGTGGGAACAGAACCGACTCTGGGGCCAACGTCCTGACTTTC.

J is TRBJ2-3 and V is TRBV7-2; D might be TRBD1 (5 bases). The V and J ends lost 1 base and 5 bases respectively, with 10 bases between them. CDR3 length equals 14 residues. Germline lookup yields CDR1 SGHTA and CDR2 FQGNSA. The CDR3 here is CASSLVRRGDTQYF. Written as DNA, the CDR3 is TGTGCCAGCAGCTTAGTTCGTAGGGGAGATACGCAGTATTTT.

This clone was detected once. The chain has TRBV6-5 and TRBJ1-2, with 9 nucleotides matching TRBD1. V shed 4 bases and J 5 bases; nucleotides not matched to a gene: 8. CDR1 and CDR2 (germline): MNHEY, SVGAGI. This CDR3 spans 15 amino acids. The CDR3 DNA sequence: TGTGCCAGCAGTTCTACAGACGGGACAGGGTATGGCTACACCTTC. As protein: CASSSTDGTGYGYTF.

The chain is built from TRBV7-6 and TRBJ2-2, with D unclear. Trimming stripped 5 bases from V and 0 bases from J, with 7 bases between. This CDR3 is 14 amino acids long. The V gene's germline CDR1 is SGHVS and CDR2 FNYEAQ. Written as DNA, the CDR3 is TGTGCCAGCAGCCCACGCCCGAACACCGGGGAGCTGTTTTTT. Protein product: CASSPRPNTGELFF.

V is TRBV5-5 and J is TRBJ1-2; unclear D gene. CDR3 length: 16 amino acids. Per the germline V gene, CDR1 is SGHKS and CDR2 is YYEKEE (reference sequence). Trimming cost V 2 bases and J 1 base, with 15 bases left between them. In DNA, the CDR3 is TGTGCCAGCAGCTTCTGGTCGGACGCTTATAACTATGGCTACACCTTC. The encoded protein is CASSFWSDAYNYGYTF.

The chain joins TRBV6-2 or TRBV6-3 to TRBJ2-3; maybe TRBD1 (6 bases). Trimming took 5 bases from V and 6 from J, leaving 18 bases between them. Germline assignment: CDR1 MNHEY and CDR2 SVGEGT. The CDR3 is 15 residues long. CDR3: CASSRYQQGGDTQYF. For the CDR3, the DNA is TGTGCCAGCAGTAGGTATCAACAGGGTGGGGATACGCAGTATTTT.

The V gene is TRBV5-1, the J gene TRBJ1-1; 7 nucleotides line up with TRBD1. Germline V lookup: CDR1 SGHRS, CDR2 YFSETQ. CDR3 length: 15 amino acids. V dropped 0 bases and J dropped 5; count of bases not matched to a gene: 7. DNA of the CDR3: TGCGCCAGCAGCTTGGGTGACAGGGTTGGGACTGAAGCTTTCTTT. It specifies CASSLGDRVGTEAFF.

V usage is TRBV11-3 and J usage is TRBJ2-2; tentatively, D is TRBD2 (6 bases). V was cut by 5 bases and J by 0 bases, with 16 bases left in between. The CDR3 is 17 amino acids. Germline V gene data show CDR1 as SGHNT and CDR2 as YENEEA. CDR3 region: CASSPRAGTPNTGELFF. The CDR3 DNA follows: TGTGCCAGCAGCCCAAGGGCCGGGACTCCGAACACCGGGGAGCTGTTTTTT.

The chain carries TRBV28 and TRBJ2-7; D possibly corresponds to TRBD1 (6 bases). Germline V lookup: CDR1 MDHEN, CDR2 SYDVKM. The CDR3 loop spans 13 amino acids. V lost 3 bases, J lost 4 bases, and 10 bases lay in between. CDR3 nucleotides: TGTGCCAGCAGTTTGGGCAGGGGATACGAGCAGTACTTC. Protein: CASSLGRGYEQYF.

The V call is TRBV5-4, the J call TRBJ1-2; D gene uncertain. The CDR3 has 15 residues. Trimming left V 0 bases short and J 3 bases short, with 12 bases between. The germline CDR1 and CDR2 sequences are SGHNT and YYREEE (reference sequence). Here the CDR3 reads CASSLAAGYDYGYTF. As DNA, the CDR3 is TGTGCCAGCAGCTTGGCGGCGGGGTATGACTATGGCTACACCTTC.

The chain has TRBV7-9 and TRBJ2-3; D is unresolved. Germline V gene sequence: CDR1 SEHNR, CDR2 FQNEAQ (reference sequence). The CDR3 runs 12 residues. Between the trimmed V and J ends, which lost 1 base and 5 bases, there was a span of 4 bases. The CDR3, as DNA: TGTGCCAGCAGCTTAGGGGAAGATACGCAGTATTTT. This encodes CASSLGEDTQYF. The variable domain in full, with the rest retrieved from reference TRBV7-9 and TRBJ2-3, is DTGVSQNPRHKITKRGQNVTFRCDPISEHNRLYWYRQTLGQGPEFLTYFQNEAQLEKSRLLSDRFSAERPKGSFSTLEIQRTEQGDSAMYLCASSLGEDTQYFGPGTRLTVL.

The V and J genes are TRBV11-3 and TRBJ2-1, with 11 bases aligning to TRBD2. This CDR3 is 14 amino acids long. Per the germline V gene, CDR1 is SGHNT and CDR2 is YENEEA. Trimming removed 4 bases from V and 4 bases from J; junction bases left unmatched: 0. The CDR3 reads CASSSSGGYNEQFF. CDR3 nucleotide sequence: TGTGCCAGCAGCTCTAGCGGGGGGTACAATGAGCAGTTCTTC.

The chain uses TRBV19 and TRBJ2-7; perhaps TRBD2 as D (6 bases). CDR1 and CDR2 from the germline V gene are LNHDA and SQIVND (reference sequence). Between the trimmed V and J ends, which lost 7 bases and 3 bases, there was a span of 7 bases. This CDR3 comprises 11 residues. CDR3 protein: CASMGLYEQYF. CDR3 in DNA: TGTGCCAGTATGGGACTCTACGAGCAGTACTTC. Drawing the rest from reference TRBV19 and TRBJ2-7, the complete variable domain is DGGITQSPKYLFRKEGQNVTLSCEQNLNHDAMYWYRQDPGQGLRLIYYSQIVNDFQKGDIAEGYSVSREKKESFPLTVTSAQKNPTAFYLCASMGLYEQYFGPGTRLTVT.

This clone was found once. V usage is TRBV2 and J usage is TRBJ1-1; TRBD1 matches at 12 bases. J gave up 3 bases and V 6 bases, and 5 bases lay outside the gene matches. Germline CDR1 and CDR2: SNHLY and FYNNEI. This CDR3 comprises 15 residues. The CDR3 region is CASRPGTGGYTEAFF. CDR3 nucleotide sequence: TGTGCCAGCAGGCCCGGGACAGGGGGCTACACTGAAGCTTTCTTT. The full variable domain, rest sourced from reference TRBV2 and TRBJ1-1, is EPEVTQTPSHQVTQMGQEVILRCVPISNHLYFYWYRQILGQKVEFLVSFYNNEISEKSEIFDDQFSVERPDGSNFTLKIRSTKLEDSAMYFCASRPGTGGYTEAFFGQGTRLTVV.

The chain recombines TRBV18 with TRBJ2-1; D gene unclear. V lost 2 bases to trimming and J lost 10 bases, with 12 bases between them. Germline CDR1 reads KGHSH; CDR2 reads LQKENI. The CDR3 length is 13 residues. CDR3: CASSPGRVREQFF. The CDR3 DNA is TGTGCCAGCTCACCAGGACGGGTCAGGGAGCAGTTCTTC.

The chain links TRBV10-3 to TRBJ2-2, with a possible D match to TRBD2 (6 bases). CDR3 size: 13 residues. V lost 7 bases, J lost 7 bases, and 13 bases lay in between. Germline CDR1 ENHRY, CDR2 SYGVKD. The CDR3 DNA sequence: TGTGCCATCACCCTGGGGGGTGGCGGGGAGCTGTTTTTT. This gives the protein CAITLGGGGELFF.

This sequence joins TRBV6-2 or TRBV6-3 and TRBJ2-5, with D perhaps given as TRBD1 or TRBD2 (5 bases each). Per the germline V gene, CDR1 is MNHEY and CDR2 is SVGEGT. CDR3 length: 14 residues. The ends were cut back, 0 bases at V and 4 bases at J, with 9 bases in the middle. CDR3 nucleotide sequence: TGTGCCAGCAGTTACTCAGGGACCCCAGAGACCCAGTACTTC. Protein: CASSYSGTPETQYF.

The chain is built from TRBV25-1 and TRBJ1-6, with 9 nucleotides matching TRBD1. The germline V gene has CDR1 MGHDK and CDR2 SYGVNS. The CDR3 runs 13 residues. J lost 14 bases, V lost 8 bases, and 10 bases had no gene match. CDR3 in amino acids: CASRGTGLLTLHF. DNA of the CDR3: TGTGCCAGCCGCGGGACAGGGCTTCTGACCCTCCACTTT.

The J gene is TRBJ1-4, the V gene TRBV7-9, with no clear D. The CDR3 is made up of 13 amino acids. V was cut by 1 base and J by 9 bases, with 9 bases left in between. Germline CDR1 reads SEHNR; CDR2 reads FQNEAQ (reference sequence). The CDR3 protein is CASSLEDGKKLFF. As DNA, the CDR3 is TGTGCCAGCAGCTTAGAAGACGGGAAAAAACTGTTTTTT.

The chain carries TRBV19 and TRBJ2-7; 8 bases are shared with TRBD1. Germline assignment: CDR1 LNHDA and CDR2 SQIVND (reference sequence). The CDR3 extends over 18 amino acids. J lost 4 bases, V lost 1 base, and 15 bases had no gene match. Written as DNA, the CDR3 is TGTGCCAGTAGTATAGGAAGGAGGGAGACAGGGGCATCTTACGAGCAGTACTTC. Amino acid sequence: CASSIGRRETGASYEQYF.

This chain joins TRBV5-4 and TRBJ2-1, with TRBD1 identical over 8 bases. V was clipped by 0 bases and J by 7 bases; unmatched bases: 9. The germline CDR1 and CDR2 sequences are SGHNT and YYREEE (reference sequence). This CDR3 has 16 residues. In DNA form, the CDR3 reads TGTGCCAGCAGCTTGGCCAGACAGGGGCCCAATAATGAGCAGTTCTTC. This sequence encodes CASSLARQGPNNEQFF.